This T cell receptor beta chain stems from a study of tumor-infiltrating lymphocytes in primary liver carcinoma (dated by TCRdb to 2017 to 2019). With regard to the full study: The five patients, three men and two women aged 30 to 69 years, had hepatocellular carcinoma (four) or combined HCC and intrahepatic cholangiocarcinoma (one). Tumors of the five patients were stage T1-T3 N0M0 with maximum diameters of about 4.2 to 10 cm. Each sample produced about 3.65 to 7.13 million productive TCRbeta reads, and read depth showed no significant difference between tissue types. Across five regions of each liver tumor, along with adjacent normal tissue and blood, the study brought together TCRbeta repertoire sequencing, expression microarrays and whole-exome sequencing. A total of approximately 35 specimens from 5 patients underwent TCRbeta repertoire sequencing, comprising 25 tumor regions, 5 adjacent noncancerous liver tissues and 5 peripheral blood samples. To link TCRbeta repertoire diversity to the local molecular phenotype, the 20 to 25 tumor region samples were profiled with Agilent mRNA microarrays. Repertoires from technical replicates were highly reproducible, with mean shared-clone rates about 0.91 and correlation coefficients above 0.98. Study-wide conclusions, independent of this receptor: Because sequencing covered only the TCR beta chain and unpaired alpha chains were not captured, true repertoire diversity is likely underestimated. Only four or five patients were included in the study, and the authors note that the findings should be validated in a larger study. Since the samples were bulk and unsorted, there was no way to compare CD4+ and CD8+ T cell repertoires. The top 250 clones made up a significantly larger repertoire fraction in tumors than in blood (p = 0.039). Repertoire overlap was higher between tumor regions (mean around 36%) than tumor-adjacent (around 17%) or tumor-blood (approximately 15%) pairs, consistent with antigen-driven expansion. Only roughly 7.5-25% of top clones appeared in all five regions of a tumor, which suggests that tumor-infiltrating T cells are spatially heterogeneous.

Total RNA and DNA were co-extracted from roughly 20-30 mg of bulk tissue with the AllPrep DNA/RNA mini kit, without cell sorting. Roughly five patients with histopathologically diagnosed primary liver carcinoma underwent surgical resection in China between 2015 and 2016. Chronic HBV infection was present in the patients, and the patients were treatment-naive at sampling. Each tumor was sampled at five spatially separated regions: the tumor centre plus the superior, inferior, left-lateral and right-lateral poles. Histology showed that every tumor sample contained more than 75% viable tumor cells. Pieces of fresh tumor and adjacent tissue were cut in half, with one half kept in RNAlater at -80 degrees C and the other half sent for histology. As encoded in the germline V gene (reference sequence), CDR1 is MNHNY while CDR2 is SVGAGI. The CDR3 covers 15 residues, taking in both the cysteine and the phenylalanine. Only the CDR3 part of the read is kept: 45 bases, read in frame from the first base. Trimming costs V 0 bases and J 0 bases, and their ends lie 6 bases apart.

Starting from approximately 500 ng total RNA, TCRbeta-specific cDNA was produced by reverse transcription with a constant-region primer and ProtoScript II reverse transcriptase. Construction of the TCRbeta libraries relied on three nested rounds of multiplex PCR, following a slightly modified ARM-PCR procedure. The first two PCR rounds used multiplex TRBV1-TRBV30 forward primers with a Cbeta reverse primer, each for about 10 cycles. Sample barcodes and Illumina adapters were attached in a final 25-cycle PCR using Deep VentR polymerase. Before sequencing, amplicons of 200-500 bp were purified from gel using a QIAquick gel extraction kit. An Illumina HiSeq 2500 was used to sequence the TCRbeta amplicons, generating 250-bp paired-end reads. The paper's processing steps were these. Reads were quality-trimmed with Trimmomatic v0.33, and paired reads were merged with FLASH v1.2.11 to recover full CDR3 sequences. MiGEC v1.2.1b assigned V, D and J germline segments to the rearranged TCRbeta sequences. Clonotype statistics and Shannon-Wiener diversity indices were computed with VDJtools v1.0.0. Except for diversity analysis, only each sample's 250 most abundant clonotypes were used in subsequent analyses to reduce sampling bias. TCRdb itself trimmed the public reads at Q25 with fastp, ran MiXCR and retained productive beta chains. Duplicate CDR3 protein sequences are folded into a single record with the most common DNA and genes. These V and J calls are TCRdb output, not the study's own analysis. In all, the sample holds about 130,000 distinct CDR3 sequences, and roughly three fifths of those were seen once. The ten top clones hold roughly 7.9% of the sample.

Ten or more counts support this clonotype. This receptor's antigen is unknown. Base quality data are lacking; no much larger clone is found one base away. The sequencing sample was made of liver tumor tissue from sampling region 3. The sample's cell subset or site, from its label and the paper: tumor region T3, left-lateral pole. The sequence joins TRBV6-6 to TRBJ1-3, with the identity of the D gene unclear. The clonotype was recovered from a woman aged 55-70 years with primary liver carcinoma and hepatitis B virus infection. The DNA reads TGTGCCAGCAGTTACTCGGGATCCTCTGGAAACACCATATATTTT. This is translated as CASSYSGSSGNTIYF.